In its sample, the clone carrying this TCR beta chain was seen many times. The data stem from a study of T cells in Graves' hyperthyroidism and ophthalmopathy. Patients were excluded because of uncontrolled infection, other autoimmune disease, pregnancy or lactation. Clinical symptoms, serum thyroxine, TRAb, thyroid ultrasound and orbital computed tomography established diagnosis. The junction had 4 bases not matched to a gene; V was cut back by 6 bases and J by 5 bases. The CDR3 is 14 amino acids. CDR1 is ENHRY and CDR2 is SYGVKD in the germline V gene. RNA transcripts were the template for amplifying TCR beta CDR3 regions. The HTBI set primed first-round TCR CDR3 RT-PCR. TCRdb reprocessed the multiplex PCR reads via MiXCR and lists one record per CDR3 protein. This repertoire shows hundreds of thousands of distinct CDR3 sequences, about 45% found once; its top ten account for approximately 7.2%.

The chain is built from TRBV10-3 and TRBJ1-6; TRBD1 aligns across 7 bases. The clonotype originates from an adult man with Graves' disease, either hyperthyroidism or ophthalmopathy (not recorded which). Material: peripheral blood or thyroid tissue (not recorded which). In DNA, the CDR3 is TGTGCCATCAGACCGGGACAGAATAATTCACCCCTCCACTTT. Amino acid sequence: CAIRPGQNNSPLHF.